This T cell receptor (beta chain) was captured by sequencing in a study of T cell responses to AZD1222 COVID-19 vaccine. Notes on the study in general: White British donors predominated, females outnumbered males, and clonal diversity was possibly underestimated. Vaccine-associated CD4 TCRs spanned spike, dominant at 160-218 and 743-854.

The germline V gene encodes CDR1 GTSNPN and CDR2 SVGIG (reference sequence). The CDR3 extends over 15 amino acids. A note on this clone: Its cognate antigen is unknown. At one of its ends the junction is not consistent with the germline gene, which may arise from a read error.

Assay used: immunoSEQ multiplex PCR; TCRdb lists only in-frame clones, some missing. The table shows 120,000 to 150,000 clones, with 89% occurring only once. The TCR sequence derives from an adult in good health. Sample: peripheral blood, taken on day 0 of AZD1222 vaccination. J is TRBJ2-2 and V is TRBV30; TRBD2 agrees at 11 bases. The CDR3 protein is CVWRLAGTHTGELFF. DNA of the CDR3: TGTGTCTGGAGACTAGCGGGAACGCACACCGGGGAGCTGTTTTTT.